These 23 T cell receptor beta chains came from one sample sequenced in a study of T cell responses to AZD1222 COVID-19 vaccine. This table comes from immunoSEQ multiplex PCR, and its TCRdb copy is limited to in-frame clones, with some not included. The profile covers 150,000 to 200,000 clones, with roughly 92% appearing a single time and under 6% taken by the ten largest. Sequenced material: peripheral blood, taken 28 days after the second AZD1222 dose. The source is an adult who received the AZD1222 COVID-19 vaccine.

This chain connects TRBV15 to TRBJ2-1; D is possibly TRBD1 (6 bases). Trimming stripped 0 bases from V and 2 bases from J, with 8 bases between. Per germline, CDR1 LNHNV and CDR2 YYDKDF (reference sequence). The CDR3 loop spans 15 amino acids. The CDR3 region is CATSRDRGTYNEQFF. CDR3 in DNA: TGTGCCACCAGCAGAGACAGGGGTACCTACAATGAGCAGTTCTTC. The variable domain in full, completed from reference TRBV15 and TRBJ2-1, reads DAMVIQNPRYQVTQFGKPVTLSCSQTLNHNVMYWYQQKSSQAPKLLFHYYDKDFNNEADTPDNFQSRRPNTSFCFLDIRSPGLGDTAMYLCATSRDRGTYNEQFFGPGTRLTVL.

This clone has just a few counts. This chain uses TRBV6-8 with TRBJ1-6; D is uncertain. Germline V gene data show CDR1 as MNHGY and CDR2 as SAAAGT. V was clipped by 10 bases and J by 4 bases, with 20 bases between them. This CDR3 contains 16 residues. CDR3 coding DNA: TGTGCCATTCTCCCGGATGTGACACAATATAATTCACCCCTCCACTTT. It specifies CAILPDVTQYNSPLHF.

This clone was detected a few times. The gene calls are TRBV2 and TRBJ1-1; D not certain. Per the germline V gene, CDR1 is SNHLY and CDR2 is FYNNEI. The CDR3 loop spans 14 amino acids. Trimming shortened V by 6 bases and J by 0 bases, and 11 bases separated the two germline ends. CDR3 bases: TGTGCCAGCAGAAAGACCCTCATGAACACTGAAGCTTTCTTT. It yields the protein CASRKTLMNTEAFF.

This clone was recorded only once. The chain has TRBV6-5 and TRBJ1-4; a weak D match, TRBD1 (6 bases). Germline CDR1 MNHEY, CDR2 SVGAGI. The CDR3 totals 14 residues. Trimming removed 0 bases from V and 12 bases from J, with 14 bases in between. In DNA, the CDR3 is TGTGCCAGCAGTTACTCCTCGGGACACGGGGAACTGTTTTTT. This codes for CASSYSSGHGELFF.

This chain links TRBV11-1 with TRBJ1-6; D ambiguous. Germline CDR1 and CDR2: SGHAT and FQDESV (reference sequence). V lost 0 bases, J lost 8 bases, and 14 bases lay in between. The CDR3 has 16 amino acids. The DNA of the CDR3 is TGTGCCAGCAGCTTAGCGCAATTTGGGAAGGATTCACCCCTCCACTTT. It yields the protein CASSLAQFGKDSPLHF.

This clone showed up just once. V gene TRBV5-1 combines with J gene TRBJ2-1, with D perhaps TRBD2 (6 bases). Trimming pared 2 bases from V and 4 bases from J, leaving 16 bases between. The CDR3 contains 16 residues. CDR1 SGHRS and CDR2 YFSETQ come from the germline V gene. In DNA, the CDR3 is TGCGCCAGCAGCTTAACCCCCGGGACTGGTTACAATGAGCAGTTCTTC. Its protein is CASSLTPGTGYNEQFF.

This rearrangement joins TRBV13 to TRBJ1-1, with a tentative D call TRBD1 (6 bases). CDR1 and CDR2 (germline): PRHDT, FYEKMQ (reference sequence). The CDR3 contains 15 residues. V was trimmed by 6 bases and J by 4 bases, leaving 18 bases between them. CDR3 residues: CASSRNRVFGTEAFF. CDR3 nucleotide sequence: TGTGCCAGCAGTCGAAACAGGGTCTTTGGCACTGAAGCTTTCTTT.

J is TRBJ2-7 and V is TRBV29-1, with D possibly matching TRBD2 (6 bases). This CDR3 comprises 14 residues. CDR1 SQVTM and CDR2 ANQGSEA come from the germline V gene. Trimming took off 3 bases at V and 7 bases at J, with 19 bases between the two ends. Written as DNA, the CDR3 is TGCAGCGTTGAGCGGGGACTCCGGAACGGGGAGCAGTACTTC. It encodes CSVERGLRNGEQYF.

The chain links TRBV7-2 to TRBJ2-1, with 8 bases aligning to TRBD2. CDR1 and CDR2 from the germline V gene are SGHTA and FQGNSA. The CDR3 is made up of 17 amino acids. With V trimmed by 5 bases and J by 8 bases, 17 bases remained unmatched. As DNA, the CDR3 is TGTGCCAGCAGCCTAGGACTAGCCTCGGCATCGGGCTATGAGCAGTTCTTC. It specifies CASSLGLASASGYEQFF.

The chain recombines TRBV9 with TRBJ2-5, with no clear D. The V end lost 1 base, the J end lost 3 bases, and 7 bases lay between the germline ends. This CDR3 has 13 residues. Germline values: CDR1 SGDLS, CDR2 YYNGEE. The CDR3 DNA sequence: TGTGCCAGCAGCGTATTACCAAAAGAGACCCAGTACTTC. The encoded protein is CASSVLPKETQYF.

J is TRBJ2-3 and V is TRBV5-1; tentatively, D is TRBD1 (5 bases). The CDR3 loop spans 17 amino acids. V lost 4 bases and J 1 base, leaving 19 bases between the germline ends. From germline, CDR1 is SGHRS and CDR2 YFSETQ. This CDR3 reads CASSAPTPARGTDTQYF. The CDR3 DNA sequence: TGCGCCAGCAGCGCACCCACCCCGGCCAGGGGCACAGATACGCAGTATTTT.

V is TRBV5-5 and J is TRBJ2-7, with D possibly being TRBD1 (6 bases). V was shortened by 2 bases and J by 5 bases, with 8 bases between the two germline ends. The CDR3 consists of 12 residues. Germline CDR1 SGHKS, CDR2 YYEKEE (reference sequence). CDR3 nucleotides: TGTGCCAGCAGCTTTCCAGGGGACGAGCAGTACTTC. It encodes CASSFPGDEQYF. Complete variable domain (other parts from reference TRBV5-5 and TRBJ2-7): DAGVTQSPTHLIKTRGQQVTLRCSPISGHKSVSWYQQVLGQGPQFIFQYYEKEERGRGNFPDRFSARQFPNYSSELNVNALLLGDSALYLCASSFPGDEQYFGPGTRLTVT.

This chain connects TRBV21-1 to TRBJ2-2; the DNA was not used to check the table's D call, TRBD1. TRBV21-1 is marked as a pseudogene. There are 16 residues in the CDR3. CDR3: CASSSRTGKNTGELFF. The CDR3 nucleotides read TGTGCCAGCAGCAGTCGGACAGGGAAGAACACCGGGGAGCTGTTTTTT.

The chain joins TRBV29-1 to TRBJ2-5; D is possibly TRBD1 (5 bases). V was trimmed by 4 bases and J by 4 bases, leaving 16 bases between them. Germline V gene lookup returns CDR1 SQVTM and CDR2 ANQGSEA. The CDR3 is 14 amino acids. The CDR3 loop is CSVGSSTVIETQYF. CDR3 nucleotide sequence: TGCAGCGTTGGGTCTTCGACAGTGATAGAGACCCAGTACTTC. The full variable domain, its missing parts supplied by reference TRBV29-1 and TRBJ2-5, is SAVISQKPSRDICQRGTSLTIQCQVDSQVTMMFWYRQQPGQSLTLIATANQGSEATYESGFVIDKFPISRPNLTFSTLTVSNMSPEDSSIYLCSVGSSTVIETQYFGPGTRLLVL.

In DNA form, the CDR3 reads TGTGCCAGCAGCGGATACGGGGGGTTAAATCAGCCCCAGCATTTT. Amino acid sequence: CASSGYGGLNQPQHF. The V gene is TRBV2, the J gene TRBJ1-5; TRBD1 might be the D (5 bases). The CDR3 contains 15 residues. With 6 bases removed from V and 4 bases from J, the gap between germline ends came to 16 bases. Germline lookup yields CDR1 SNHLY and CDR2 FYNNEI. Full variable domain (missing parts from reference TRBV2 and TRBJ1-5): EPEVTQTPSHQVTQMGQEVILRCVPISNHLYFYWYRQILGQKVEFLVSFYNNEISEKSEIFDDQFSVERPDGSNFTLKIRSTKLEDSAMYFCASSGYGGLNQPQHFGDGTRLSIL.

CDR3 bases: TGTGCCAGCAGCCGGCCCGTGGGGCTACACAATGAGCAGTTCTTC. It codes for CASSRPVGLHNEQFF. The chain combines TRBV5-8 with TRBJ2-1, with D perhaps TRBD1 (5 bases). The ends were cut back, 4 bases at V and 5 bases at J, with 16 bases in the middle. The CDR3 is 15 residues long. Looked up from germline, CDR1 is SGHTS and CDR2 is YDEGEE.

The chain links TRBV5-4 to TRBJ1-1; D uncertain. The CDR3 is 13 residues long. CDR1 and CDR2 (germline): SGHNT, YYREEE (reference sequence). The V end was cut by 4 bases, the J end by 5 bases, with 12 bases between. CDR3 amino acids: CASSRWLGTEAFF. For the CDR3, the DNA is TGTGCCAGCAGCCGATGGCTGGGTACTGAAGCTTTCTTT.

This chain connects TRBV7-9 to TRBJ2-7; no clear D. Germline lookup yields CDR1 SEHNR and CDR2 FQNEAQ (reference sequence). With 2 bases removed from V and 7 bases from J, the gap between germline ends came to 12 bases. CDR3 size: 13 residues. The CDR3 region is CASSLLGLREQYF. CDR3 sequence (DNA): TGTGCCAGCAGCTTACTAGGATTACGGGAGCAGTACTTC.

This chain connects TRBV12-2 to TRBJ2-1; the D call TRBD2 from the table was never checked on the DNA. TRBV12-2 is designated a pseudogene. The CDR3 covers 19 residues. The CDR3 loop is CASRFTGTSGRTRPDEQFF. The CDR3 DNA sequence: TGTGCAAGTCGCTTCACCGGGACTAGCGGGAGGACCAGACCAGATGAGCAGTTCTTC.

The chain combines TRBV4-1 with TRBJ2-5; 7 nucleotides match TRBD2. With 1 base clipped from V and 4 bases from J, the junction kept 15 bases outside the gene matches. CDR1 MGHRA and CDR2 YSYEKL come from the germline V gene. The CDR3 is made up of 18 amino acids. The CDR3 DNA follows: TGCGCCAGCAGCCAAGCTCTTCTAGGAGCGGGAATAGGAGAGACCCAGTACTTC. Protein: CASSQALLGAGIGETQYF.

The genes are TRBV2 and TRBJ1-4; D ambiguous. The CDR3 loop spans 12 amino acids. Looked up from germline, CDR1 is SNHLY and CDR2 is FYNNEI. Trimming pared 2 bases from V and 8 bases from J, leaving 6 bases between. CDR3 sequence (DNA): TGTGCCAGCAGTGAAACCCGGGAAAAACTGTTTTTT. Its translation: CASSETREKLFF.

The V gene is TRBV7-8, the J gene TRBJ2-7; no reliable D call. The germline gives CDR1 SGHVS, CDR2 FQNEAQ. CDR3 length: 14 residues. V was cut by 5 bases and J by 0 bases, with 11 bases left in between. The CDR3 spells CASSQWVSSYEQYF. The CDR3 nucleotides are TGTGCCAGCAGCCAATGGGTCAGCTCCTACGAGCAGTACTTC.

This chain connects TRBV7-2 to TRBJ1-1; the match to TRBD1 covers 7 bases. CDR3 size: 14 residues. The germline CDR1 and CDR2 sequences are SGHTA and FQGNSA. V shed 2 bases, J shed 7 bases, and the junction held 7 bases outside the gene matches. The CDR3 sequence: CASSLIRDSLEAFF. CDR3 nucleotide sequence: TGTGCCAGCAGCTTAATCAGGGACAGCCTTGAAGCTTTCTTT.